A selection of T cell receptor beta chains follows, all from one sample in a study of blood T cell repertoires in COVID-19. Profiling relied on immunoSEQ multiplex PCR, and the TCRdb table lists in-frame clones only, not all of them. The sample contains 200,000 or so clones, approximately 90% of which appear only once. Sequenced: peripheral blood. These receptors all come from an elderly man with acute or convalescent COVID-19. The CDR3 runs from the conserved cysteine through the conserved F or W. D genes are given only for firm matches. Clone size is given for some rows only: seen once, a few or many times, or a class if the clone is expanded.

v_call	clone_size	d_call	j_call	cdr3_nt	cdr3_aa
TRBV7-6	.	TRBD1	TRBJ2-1	TGTGCCAGCAGCTTAACAGGGGCCGGTCACAATGAGCAGTTCTTC	CASSLTGAGHNEQFF
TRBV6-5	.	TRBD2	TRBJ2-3	TGTGCCAGCAGGGCTAGACTAGCAAATACGCAGTATTTT	CASRARLANTQYF
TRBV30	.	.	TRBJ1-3	TGTGCCTGGAGGTGGGGCAGTGACTCTGGAAACACCATATATTTT	CAWRWGSDSGNTIYF
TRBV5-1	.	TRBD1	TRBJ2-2	TGCGCCAGCAGCTTCGGGACAGGGACCGGGGAGCTGTTTTTT	CASSFGTGTGELFF
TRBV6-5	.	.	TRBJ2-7	TGTGCCAGCAGTTACCTCGGGAGCGACGAGCAGTACTTC	CASSYLGSDEQYF
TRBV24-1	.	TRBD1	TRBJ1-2	TGTGCCACCAGTGACCCTGGACAGGCGGCTCTCTACACCTTC	CATSDPGQAALYTF
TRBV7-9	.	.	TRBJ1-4	TGTGCCAGCAGCTTGGCGGGATTAAATGAAAAACTGTTTTTT	CASSLAGLNEKLFF
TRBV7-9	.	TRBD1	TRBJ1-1	TGTGCCAGCAGACGACAGGGGGTAGGCACTGAAGCTTTCTTT	CASRRQGVGTEAFF
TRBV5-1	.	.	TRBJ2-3	TGCGCCAGCAGCAGGATCAGGTCCAGTCCAGATACGCAGTATTTT	CASSRIRSSPDTQYF
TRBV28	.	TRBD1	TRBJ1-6	TGTGCCAGCAGTCGGATACCGGGACAGAGCATCTATAATTCACCCCTCCACTTT	CASSRIPGQSIYNSPLHF
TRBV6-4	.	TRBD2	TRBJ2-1	TGTGCCAGCAGTGTTCTAGCGGGAGCAGGGTACAATGAGCAGTTCTTC	CASSVLAGAGYNEQFF
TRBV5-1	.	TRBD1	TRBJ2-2	TGCGCCAGCAGCTTCAGGGGGCATGACACCGGGGAGCTGTTTTTT	CASSFRGHDTGELFF
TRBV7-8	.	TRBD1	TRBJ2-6	TGTGCCACCGTTGGGGACAGGTTCTTCTCTGGGGCCAACGTCCTGACTTTC	CATVGDRFFSGANVLTF
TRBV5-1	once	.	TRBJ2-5	TGCGCCAGCAGGAGGGTGGTGCAAGAGACCCAGTACTTC	CASRRVVQETQYF
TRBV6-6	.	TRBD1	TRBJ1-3	TGTGCCAGCAGTTACACGGGGACAGTTTCTGGAAACACCATATATTTT	CASSYTGTVSGNTIYF
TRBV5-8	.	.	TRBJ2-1	TGTGCCAGCAGCGCCGGACTCGCCACCTACAATGAGCAGTTCTTC	CASSAGLATYNEQFF
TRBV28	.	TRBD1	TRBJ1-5	TGTGCCAGCAGTAGTCGGACAGGGGCTCAGCCCCAGCATTTT	CASSSRTGAQPQHF
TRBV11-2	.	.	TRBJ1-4	TGTGCCAGCAGCTCACCGGCCGGGGGGTCGGGTGAAAAACTGTTTTTT	CASSSPAGGSGEKLFF
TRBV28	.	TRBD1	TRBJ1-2	TGTGCCAGCATAAGGACAGGGGGCTTCTATGGCTACACCTTC	CASIRTGGFYGYTF
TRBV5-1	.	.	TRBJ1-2	TGCGCCAGCAGCTTGGGCGGGGCCTATGGCTACACCTTC	CASSLGGAYGYTF
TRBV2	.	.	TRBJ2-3	TGTGCCAGCACCGGTACAGATACGCAGTATTTT	CASTGTDTQYF
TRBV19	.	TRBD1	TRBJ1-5	TGTGCCAGCATCCCCGCGGGACAGACCCATCAGCCCCAGCATTTT	CASIPAGQTHQPQHF
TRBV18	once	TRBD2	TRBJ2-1	TGTGCCAGCTCACCTAGACTAGCGGGAGTCAAGGGTTACAATGAGCAGTTCTTC	CASSPRLAGVKGYNEQFF
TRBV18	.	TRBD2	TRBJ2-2	TGTGCCAGCTCACGGACTAGCGGGAGTAGAAACACCGGGGAGCTGTTTTTT	CASSRTSGSRNTGELFF
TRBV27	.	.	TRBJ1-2	TGTGCCACCCACCGGGGGGGCGCTGGCTATGGCTACACCTTC	CATHRGGAGYGYTF
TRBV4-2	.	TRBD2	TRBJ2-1	TGTGCCAGCAGCCGGACTAGTTTTTCCTACAATGAGCAGTTCTTC	CASSRTSFSYNEQFF
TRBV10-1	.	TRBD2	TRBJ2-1	TGCGCCAGCAGCCCTGGAGTAGCGGGAGCTCAAGAGCAGTTCTTC	CASSPGVAGAQEQFF
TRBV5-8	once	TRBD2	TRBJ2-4	TGTGCCAGCAGCTACGGGACTATATCGATTCTTTCGGCAAACATTCAGTACTTC	CASSYGTISILSANIQYF
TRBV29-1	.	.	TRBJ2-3	TGCAGCGTTGAGAGGGTTACGGGAGAAGGCAAAACAGATACGCAGTATTTT	CSVERVTGEGKTDTQYF
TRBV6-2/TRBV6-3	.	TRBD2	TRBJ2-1	TGTGCCAGCAGTTACTCGAACACGGGGGAGGGCTACAATGAGCAGTTCTTC	CASSYSNTGEGYNEQFF
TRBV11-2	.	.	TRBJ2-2	TGTGCCAGCAGCTTAGGGAGAATTACCGGGGAGCTGTTTTTT	CASSLGRITGELFF
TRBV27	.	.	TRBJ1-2	TGTGCCAGCAGTTTATCAGCTTTGACACCCTACACCTTC	CASSLSALTPYTF
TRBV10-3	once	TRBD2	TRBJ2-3	TGTGCCGCGGGACTAGCGGGAGGGTCAGATACGCAGTATTTT	CAAGLAGGSDTQYF
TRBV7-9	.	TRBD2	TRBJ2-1	TGTGCCAGCAGCTTAGTTGCTAGCGGGAGGGGGAATGAGCAGTTCTTC	CASSLVASGRGNEQFF
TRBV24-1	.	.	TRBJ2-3	TGTGCCACCAGTGATTATTTTGGCCCTAAGACTAGCACAGATACGCAGTATTTT	CATSDYFGPKTSTDTQYF
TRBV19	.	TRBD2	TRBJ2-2	TGTGCCAGTAGTACCCTAGCGGCAAACACCGGGGAGCTGTTTTTT	CASSTLAANTGELFF
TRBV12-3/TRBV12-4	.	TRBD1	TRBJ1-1	TGTGCCAGCAGGCCCACAGGGGGGACTGAAGCTTTCTTT	CASRPTGGTEAFF
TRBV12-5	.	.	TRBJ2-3	TGTGCTAGTGGTTCTTCTCCGGTAGTAGGCACAGATACGCAGTATTTT	CASGSSPVVGTDTQYF
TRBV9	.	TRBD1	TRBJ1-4	TGTGCCAGCAGCGTAGGAGGGGGCGGTAATGAAAAACTGTTTTTT	CASSVGGGGNEKLFF
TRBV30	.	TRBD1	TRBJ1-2	TGTGCCTGGACCCCCGCGGGAGGGGGCGTCTATGGCTACACCTTC	CAWTPAGGGVYGYTF
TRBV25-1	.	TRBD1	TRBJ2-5	TGTGCCAGCAGACCCTCAGGGGGCGCGGAGACCCAGTACTTC	CASRPSGGAETQYF
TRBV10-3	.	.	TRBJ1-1	TGTGCCGCGCGGGGGCTGAACACTGAAGCTTTCTTT	CAARGLNTEAFF
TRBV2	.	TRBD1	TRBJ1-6	TGTGCCAGCAAACGACAGGGGACCGATTCACCCCTCCACTTT	CASKRQGTDSPLHF
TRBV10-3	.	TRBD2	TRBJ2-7	TGTGCCATCAGTGCCAAACTAGCGTTTGACGAGCAGTACTTC	CAISAKLAFDEQYF
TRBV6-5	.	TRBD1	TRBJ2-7	TGTGCCAGCAGTCCACGTGGGACAGGGAATCGCGAGCAGTACTTC	CASSPRGTGNREQYF